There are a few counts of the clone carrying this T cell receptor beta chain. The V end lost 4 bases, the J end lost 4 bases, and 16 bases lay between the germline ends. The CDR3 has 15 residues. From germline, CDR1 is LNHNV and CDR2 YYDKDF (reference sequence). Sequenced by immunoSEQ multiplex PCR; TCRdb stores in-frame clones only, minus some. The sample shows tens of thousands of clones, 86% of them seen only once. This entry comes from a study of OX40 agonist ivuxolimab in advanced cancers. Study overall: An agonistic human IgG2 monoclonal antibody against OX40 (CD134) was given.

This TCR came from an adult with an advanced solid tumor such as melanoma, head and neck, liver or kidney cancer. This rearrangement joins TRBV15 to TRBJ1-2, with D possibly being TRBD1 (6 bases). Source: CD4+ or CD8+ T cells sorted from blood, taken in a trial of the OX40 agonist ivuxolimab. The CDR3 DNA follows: TGTGCCACCAGCAAATTGACAGGCAAGGGCTATGGCTACACCTTC. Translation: CATSKLTGKGYGYTF.